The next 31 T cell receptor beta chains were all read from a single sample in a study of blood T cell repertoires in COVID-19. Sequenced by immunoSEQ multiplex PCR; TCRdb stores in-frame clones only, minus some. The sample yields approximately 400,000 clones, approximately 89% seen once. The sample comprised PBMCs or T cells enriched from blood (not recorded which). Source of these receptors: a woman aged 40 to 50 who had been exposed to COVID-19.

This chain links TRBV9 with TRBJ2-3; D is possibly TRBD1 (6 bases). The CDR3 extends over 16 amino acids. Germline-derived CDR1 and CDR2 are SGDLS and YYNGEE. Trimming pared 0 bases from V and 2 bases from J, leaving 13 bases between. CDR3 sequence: CASSVGDTDLTDTQYF. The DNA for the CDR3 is TGTGCCAGCAGCGTAGGGGACACCGACCTCACAGATACGCAGTATTTT.

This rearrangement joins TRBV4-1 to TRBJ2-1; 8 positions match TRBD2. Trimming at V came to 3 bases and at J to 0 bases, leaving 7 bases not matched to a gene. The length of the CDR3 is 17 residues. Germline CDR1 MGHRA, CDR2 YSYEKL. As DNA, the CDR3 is TGCGCCAGCAGCCAGGGGGGAGCGGGAGCCTCCTACAATGAGCAGTTCTTC. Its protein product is CASSQGGAGASYNEQFF.

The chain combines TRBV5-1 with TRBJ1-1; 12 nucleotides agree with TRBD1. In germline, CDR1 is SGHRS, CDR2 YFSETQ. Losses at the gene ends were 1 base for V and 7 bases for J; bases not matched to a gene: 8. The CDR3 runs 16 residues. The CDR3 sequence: CASSLLAGTGGFEAFF. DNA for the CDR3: TGCGCCAGCAGCTTGCTTGCGGGGACAGGGGGCTTTGAAGCTTTCTTT.

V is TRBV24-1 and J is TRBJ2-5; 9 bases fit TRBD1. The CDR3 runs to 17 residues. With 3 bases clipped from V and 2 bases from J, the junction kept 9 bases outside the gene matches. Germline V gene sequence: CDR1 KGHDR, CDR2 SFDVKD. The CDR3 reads CATSDAGSGQGQETQYF. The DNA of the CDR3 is TGTGCCACCAGTGATGCGGGATCGGGACAGGGACAAGAGACCCAGTACTTC.

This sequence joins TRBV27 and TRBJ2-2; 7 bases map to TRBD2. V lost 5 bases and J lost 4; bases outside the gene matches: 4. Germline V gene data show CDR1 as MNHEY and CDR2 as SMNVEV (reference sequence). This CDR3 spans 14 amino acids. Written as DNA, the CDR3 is TGTGCCAGCAGTCCACGGACTAGCACCGGGGAGCTGTTTTTT. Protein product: CASSPRTSTGELFF.

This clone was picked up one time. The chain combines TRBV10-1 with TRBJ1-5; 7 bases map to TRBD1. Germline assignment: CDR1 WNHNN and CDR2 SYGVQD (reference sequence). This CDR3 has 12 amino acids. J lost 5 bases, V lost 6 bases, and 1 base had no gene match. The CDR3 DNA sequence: TGCGCCAGCAGCAGGGGGGATCAGCCCCAGCATTTT. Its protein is CASSRGDQPQHF.

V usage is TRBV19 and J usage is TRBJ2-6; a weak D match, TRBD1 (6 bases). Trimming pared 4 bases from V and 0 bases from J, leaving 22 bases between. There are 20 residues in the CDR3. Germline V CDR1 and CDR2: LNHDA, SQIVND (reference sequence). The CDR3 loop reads CASSTPQNRDSPSGANVLTF. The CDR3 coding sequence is TGTGCCAGTAGTACGCCCCAAAACAGGGATTCGCCCTCTGGGGCCAACGTCCTGACTTTC.

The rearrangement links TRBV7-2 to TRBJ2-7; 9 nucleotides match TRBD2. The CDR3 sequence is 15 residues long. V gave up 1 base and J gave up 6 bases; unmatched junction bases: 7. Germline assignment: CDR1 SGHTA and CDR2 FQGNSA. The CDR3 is CASSLGTSVVGEQYF. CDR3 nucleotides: TGTGCCAGCAGCTTAGGGACTAGCGTAGTAGGCGAGCAGTACTTC.

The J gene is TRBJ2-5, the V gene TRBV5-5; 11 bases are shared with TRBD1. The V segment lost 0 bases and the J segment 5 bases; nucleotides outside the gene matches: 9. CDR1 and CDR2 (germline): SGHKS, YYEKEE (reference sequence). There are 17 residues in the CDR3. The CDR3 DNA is TGTGCCAGCAGCTTGGTGGCGTCGGGGACAGGGGGGGAGACCCAGTACTTC. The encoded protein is CASSLVASGTGGETQYF.

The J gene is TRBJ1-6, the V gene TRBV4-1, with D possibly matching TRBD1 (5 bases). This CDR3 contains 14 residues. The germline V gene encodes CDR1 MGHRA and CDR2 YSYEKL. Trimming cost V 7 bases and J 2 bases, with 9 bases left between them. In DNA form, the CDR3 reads TGCGCCAGCACCACAGGAGCCTATAATTCACCCCTCCACTTT. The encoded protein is CASTTGAYNSPLHF.

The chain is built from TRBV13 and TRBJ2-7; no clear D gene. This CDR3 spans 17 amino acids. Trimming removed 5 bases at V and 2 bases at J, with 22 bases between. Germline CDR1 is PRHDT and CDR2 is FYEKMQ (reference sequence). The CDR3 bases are TGTGCCAGCAGCCGGAAAGTGGGCGTTAGGTCCGCCTACGAGCAGTACTTC. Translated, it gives CASSRKVGVRSAYEQYF.

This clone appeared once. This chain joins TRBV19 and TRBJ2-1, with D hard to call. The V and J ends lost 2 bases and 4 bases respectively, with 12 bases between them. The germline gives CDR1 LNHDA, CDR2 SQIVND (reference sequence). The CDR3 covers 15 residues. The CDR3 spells CASSIPTTSYNEQFF. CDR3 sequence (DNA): TGTGCCAGTAGTATACCGACAACCTCATACAATGAGCAGTTCTTC.

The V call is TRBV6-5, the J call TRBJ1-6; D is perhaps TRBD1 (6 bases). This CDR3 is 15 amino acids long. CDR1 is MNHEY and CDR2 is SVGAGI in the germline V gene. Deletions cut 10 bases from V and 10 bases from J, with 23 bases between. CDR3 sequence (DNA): TGTGCCACAGAGACGGACAGCGTTTATAGATCACCCCTCCACTTT. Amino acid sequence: CATETDSVYRSPLHF.

CDR3 region: CATSRDQSGTTEAFF. Written as DNA, the CDR3 is TGTGCCACCAGCAGAGATCAGTCAGGAACCACTGAAGCTTTCTTT. The chain couples TRBV15 to TRBJ1-1; D remains ambiguous. CDR3 length equals 15 residues. CDR1 LNHNV and CDR2 YYDKDF come from the germline V gene (reference sequence). The ends were cut back, 0 bases at V and 4 bases at J, with 12 bases in the middle.

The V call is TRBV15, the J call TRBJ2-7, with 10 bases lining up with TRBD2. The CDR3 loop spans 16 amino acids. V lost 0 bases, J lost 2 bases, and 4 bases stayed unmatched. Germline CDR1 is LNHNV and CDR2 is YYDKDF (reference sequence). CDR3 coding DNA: TGTGCCACCAGCAGAGATCTAACTAGCGGGGCCTACGAGCAGTACTTC. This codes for CATSRDLTSGAYEQYF. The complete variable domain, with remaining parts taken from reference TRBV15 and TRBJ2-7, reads DAMVIQNPRYQVTQFGKPVTLSCSQTLNHNVMYWYQQKSSQAPKLLFHYYDKDFNNEADTPDNFQSRRPNTSFCFLDIRSPGLGDTAMYLCATSRDLTSGAYEQYFGPGTRLTVT.

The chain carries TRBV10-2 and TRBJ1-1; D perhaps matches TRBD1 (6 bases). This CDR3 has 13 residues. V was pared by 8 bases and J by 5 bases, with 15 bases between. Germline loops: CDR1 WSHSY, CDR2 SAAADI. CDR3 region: CASVGQPGTEAFF. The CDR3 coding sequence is TGCGCCAGCGTGGGACAACCGGGGACTGAAGCTTTCTTT.

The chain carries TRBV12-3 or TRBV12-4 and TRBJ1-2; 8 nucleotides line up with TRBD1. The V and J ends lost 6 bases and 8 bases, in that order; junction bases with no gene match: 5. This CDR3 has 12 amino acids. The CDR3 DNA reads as TGTGCCAGCAGCCGCCGGGACAGGGGCTACACCTTC. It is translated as CASSRRDRGYTF.

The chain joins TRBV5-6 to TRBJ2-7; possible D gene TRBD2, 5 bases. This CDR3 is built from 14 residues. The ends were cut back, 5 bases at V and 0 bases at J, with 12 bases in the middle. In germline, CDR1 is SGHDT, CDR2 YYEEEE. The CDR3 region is CASRQTGSSYEQYF. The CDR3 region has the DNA TGTGCCAGCAGGCAGACGGGGAGCTCCTACGAGCAGTACTTC.

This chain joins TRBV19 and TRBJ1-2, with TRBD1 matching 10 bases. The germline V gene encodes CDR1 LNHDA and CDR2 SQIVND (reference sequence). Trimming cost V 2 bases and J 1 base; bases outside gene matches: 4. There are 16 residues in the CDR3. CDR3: CASSIRDRGFNYGYTF. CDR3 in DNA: TGTGCCAGTAGTATAAGGGACAGGGGATTTAACTATGGCTACACCTTC.

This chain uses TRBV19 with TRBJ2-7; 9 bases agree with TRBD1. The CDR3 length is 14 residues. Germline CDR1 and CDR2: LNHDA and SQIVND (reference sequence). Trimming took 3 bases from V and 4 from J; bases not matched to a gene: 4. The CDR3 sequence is CASSIGTGNYEQYF. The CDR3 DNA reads TGTGCCAGTAGTATCGGGACAGGGAATTACGAGCAGTACTTC.

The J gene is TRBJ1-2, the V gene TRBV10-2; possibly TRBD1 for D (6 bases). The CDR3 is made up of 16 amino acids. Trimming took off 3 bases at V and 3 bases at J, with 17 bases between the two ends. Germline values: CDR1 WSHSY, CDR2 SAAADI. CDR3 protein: CASSEMGGADHYGYTF. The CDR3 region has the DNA TGCGCCAGCAGTGAAATGGGGGGGGCCGATCACTATGGCTACACCTTC.

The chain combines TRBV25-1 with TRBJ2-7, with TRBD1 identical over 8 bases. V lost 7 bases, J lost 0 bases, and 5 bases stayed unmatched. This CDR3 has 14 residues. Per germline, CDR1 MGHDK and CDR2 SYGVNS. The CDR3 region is CASKRQGSSYEQYF. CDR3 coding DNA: TGTGCCAGCAAACGACAGGGGAGCTCCTACGAGCAGTACTTC.

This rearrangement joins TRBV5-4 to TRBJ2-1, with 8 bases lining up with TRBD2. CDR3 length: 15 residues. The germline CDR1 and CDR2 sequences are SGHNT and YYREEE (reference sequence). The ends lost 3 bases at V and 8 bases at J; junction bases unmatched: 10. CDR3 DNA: TGTGCCAGCAGCTCCATAGCGGGGAGTCGAGATGAGCAGTTCTTC. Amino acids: CASSSIAGSRDEQFF. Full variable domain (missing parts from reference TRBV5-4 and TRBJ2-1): ETGVTQSPTHLIKTRGQQVTLRCSSQSGHNTVSWYQQALGQGPQFIFQYYREEENGRGNFPPRFSGLQFPNYSSELNVNALELDDSALYLCASSSIAGSRDEQFFGPGTRLTVL.

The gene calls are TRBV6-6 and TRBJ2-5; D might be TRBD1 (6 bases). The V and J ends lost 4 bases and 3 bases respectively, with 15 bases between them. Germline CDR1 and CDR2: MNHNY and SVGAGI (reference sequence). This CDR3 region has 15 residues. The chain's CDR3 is CASSSVTGLKETQYF. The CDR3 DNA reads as TGTGCCAGCAGTTCGGTAACAGGGTTAAAAGAGACCCAGTACTTC.

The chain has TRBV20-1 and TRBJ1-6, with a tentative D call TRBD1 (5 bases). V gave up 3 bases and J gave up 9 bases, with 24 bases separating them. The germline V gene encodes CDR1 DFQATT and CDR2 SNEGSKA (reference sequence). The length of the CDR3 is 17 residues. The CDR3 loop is CSASIIQTGRGVSPLHF. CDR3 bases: TGCAGTGCTAGTATTATCCAGACCGGGCGGGGGGTTTCACCCCTCCACTTT.

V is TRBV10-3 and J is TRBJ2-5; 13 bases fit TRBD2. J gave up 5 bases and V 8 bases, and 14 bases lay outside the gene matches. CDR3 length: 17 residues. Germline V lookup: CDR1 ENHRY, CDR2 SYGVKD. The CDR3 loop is CAIGRLAGGGSLETQYF. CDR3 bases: TGTGCCATCGGGAGACTAGCGGGGGGCGGGAGTCTCGAGACCCAGTACTTC.

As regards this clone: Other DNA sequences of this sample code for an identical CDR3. The CDR3 here is CASSQGTSNTGELFF. Written as DNA, the CDR3 is TGTGCCAGCAGCCAAGGGACTTCTAACACCGGGGAGCTGTTTTTT. The genes are TRBV3-1 (or the pseudogene TRBV3-2) and TRBJ2-2; D perhaps matches TRBD2 (5 bases). Between the trimmed V and J ends, which lost 1 base and 2 bases, there was a span of 8 bases. Germline V gene lookup returns CDR1 LGHDT and CDR2 YNNKEL (reference sequence). The CDR3 runs to 15 residues.

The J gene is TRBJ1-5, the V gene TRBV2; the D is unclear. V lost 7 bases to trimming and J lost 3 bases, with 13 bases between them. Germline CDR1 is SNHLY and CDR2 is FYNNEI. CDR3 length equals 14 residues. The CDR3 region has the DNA TGTGCCAGCAATGAGCGTAGCCCCAATCAGCCCCAGCATTTT. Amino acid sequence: CASNERSPNQPQHF.

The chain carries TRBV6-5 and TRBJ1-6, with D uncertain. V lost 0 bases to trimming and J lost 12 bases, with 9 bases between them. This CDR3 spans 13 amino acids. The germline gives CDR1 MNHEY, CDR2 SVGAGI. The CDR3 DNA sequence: TGTGCCAGCAGTTACTCGATTGCAGGACCCCTCCACTTT. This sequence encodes CASSYSIAGPLHF.

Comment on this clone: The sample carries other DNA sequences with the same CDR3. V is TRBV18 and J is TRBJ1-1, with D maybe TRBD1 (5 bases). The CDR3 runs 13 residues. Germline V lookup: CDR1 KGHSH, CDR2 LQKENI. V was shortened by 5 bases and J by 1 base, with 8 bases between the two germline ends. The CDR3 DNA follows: TGTGCCAGCTCAGGGCAGGGGAACACTGAAGCTTTCTTT. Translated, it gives CASSGQGNTEAFF.

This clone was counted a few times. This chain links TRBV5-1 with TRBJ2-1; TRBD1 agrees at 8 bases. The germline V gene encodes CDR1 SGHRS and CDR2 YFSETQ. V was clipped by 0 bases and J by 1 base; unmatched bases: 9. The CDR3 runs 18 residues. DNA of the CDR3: TGCGCCAGCAGCTTGGCCCCAGGGGGCATAGGGTCCTACAATGAGCAGTTCTTC. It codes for CASSLAPGGIGSYNEQFF.